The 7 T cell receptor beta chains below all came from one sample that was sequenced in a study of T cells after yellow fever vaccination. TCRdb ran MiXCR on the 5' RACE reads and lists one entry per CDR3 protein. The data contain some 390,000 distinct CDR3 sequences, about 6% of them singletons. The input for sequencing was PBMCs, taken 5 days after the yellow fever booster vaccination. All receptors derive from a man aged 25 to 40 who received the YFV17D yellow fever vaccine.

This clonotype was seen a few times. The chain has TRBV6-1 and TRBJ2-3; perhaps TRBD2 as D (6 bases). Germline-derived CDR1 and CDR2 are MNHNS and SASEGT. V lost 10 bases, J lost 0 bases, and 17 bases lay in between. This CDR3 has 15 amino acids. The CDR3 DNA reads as TGTGCCACCCGAAGGGAGCGGGCCAGCACAGATACGCAGTATTTT. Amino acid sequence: CATRRERASTDTQYF.

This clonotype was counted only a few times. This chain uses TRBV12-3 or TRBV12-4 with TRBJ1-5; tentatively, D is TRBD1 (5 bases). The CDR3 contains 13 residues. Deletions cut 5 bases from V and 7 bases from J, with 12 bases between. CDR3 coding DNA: TGTGCCAGCAGTCCCACGGCAGGGCAGCCCCAGCATTTT. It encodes CASSPTAGQPQHF.

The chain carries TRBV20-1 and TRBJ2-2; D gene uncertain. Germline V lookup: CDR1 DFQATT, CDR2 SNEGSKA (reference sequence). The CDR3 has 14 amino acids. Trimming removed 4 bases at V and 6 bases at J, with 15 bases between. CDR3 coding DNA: TGCAGTGCTACAATGGACGGCGCCGCCGGGGAGCTGTTTTTT. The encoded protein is CSATMDGAAGELFF.

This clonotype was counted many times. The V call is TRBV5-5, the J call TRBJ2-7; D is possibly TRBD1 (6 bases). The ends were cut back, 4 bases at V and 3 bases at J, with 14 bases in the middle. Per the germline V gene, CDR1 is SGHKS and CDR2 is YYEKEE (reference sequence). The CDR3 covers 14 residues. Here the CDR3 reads CASSMGQGLYEQYF. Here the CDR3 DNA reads TGTGCCAGCAGCATGGGGCAGGGGCTCTACGAGCAGTACTTC.

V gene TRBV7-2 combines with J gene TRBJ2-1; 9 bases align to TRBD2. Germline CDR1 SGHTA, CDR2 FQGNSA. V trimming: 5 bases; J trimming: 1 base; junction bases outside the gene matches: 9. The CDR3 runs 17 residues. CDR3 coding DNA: TGTGCCAGCAGCGGACGTTCCCTAGCGGGGTCCTACAATGAGCAGTTCTTC. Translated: CASSGRSLAGSYNEQFF.

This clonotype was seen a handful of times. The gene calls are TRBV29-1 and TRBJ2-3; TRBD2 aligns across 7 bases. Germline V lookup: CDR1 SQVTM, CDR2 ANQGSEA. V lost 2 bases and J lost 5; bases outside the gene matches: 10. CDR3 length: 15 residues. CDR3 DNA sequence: TGCAGCGTTGAAATCCCAGGGAGGGTCAGAGATACGCAGTATTTT. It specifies CSVEIPGRVRDTQYF.

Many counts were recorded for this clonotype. The CDR3 here is CASRKRPKETQYF. The DNA for the CDR3 is TGTGCCAGCCGTAAGCGGCCCAAAGAGACCCAGTACTTC. The chain carries TRBV27 and TRBJ2-5; D is possibly TRBD2 (5 bases). CDR3 length: 13 residues. Germline CDR1 and CDR2: MNHEY and SMNVEV (reference sequence). V was cut by 8 bases and J by 3 bases, with 13 bases left in between.